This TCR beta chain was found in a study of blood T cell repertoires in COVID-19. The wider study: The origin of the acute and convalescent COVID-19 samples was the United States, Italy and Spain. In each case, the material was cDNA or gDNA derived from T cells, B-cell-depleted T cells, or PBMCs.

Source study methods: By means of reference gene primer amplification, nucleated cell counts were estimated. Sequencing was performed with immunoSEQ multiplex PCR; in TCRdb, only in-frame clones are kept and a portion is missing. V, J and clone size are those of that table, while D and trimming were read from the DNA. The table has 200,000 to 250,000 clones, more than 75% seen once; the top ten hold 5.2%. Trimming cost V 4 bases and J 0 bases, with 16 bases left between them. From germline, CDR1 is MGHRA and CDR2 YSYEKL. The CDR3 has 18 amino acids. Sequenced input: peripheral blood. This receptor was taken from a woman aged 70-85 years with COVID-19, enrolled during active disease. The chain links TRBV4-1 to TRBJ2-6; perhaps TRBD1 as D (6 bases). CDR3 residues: CASSPRPGQSSGANVLTF. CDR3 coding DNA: TGCGCCAGCAGCCCCCGCCCGGGACAAAGCTCTGGGGCCAACGTCCTGACTTTC.